This T cell receptor (beta chain) originates from a study of OX40 agonist ivuxolimab in advanced cancers. Study-wide results and caveats: Low levels of normalized T-cell clonal expansion also appeared in some nonresponders.

Patients were excluded for autoimmune disease history or systemic immunosuppression. Assay: immunoSEQ multiplex PCR; the TCRdb copy retains only in-frame clones and omits some. The data hold tens of thousands of clones, with roughly 90% observed a single time. The CDR3 runs 11 residues. In germline, CDR1 is LGHNA, CDR2 YSLEER. Trimming removed 8 bases from V and 7 bases from J, with 9 bases in between. Note on this clone: Its specificity is unknown.

The clonotype originates from an adult with an advanced solid tumor such as melanoma, head and neck, liver or kidney cancer. Sequencing used CD4+ or CD8+ T cells sorted from blood, obtained in a trial of the OX40 agonist ivuxolimab. The chain recombines TRBV4-3 with TRBJ1-5; D is uncertain. This CDR3 reads CASPRSQPQHF. CDR3 nucleotides: TGCGCCAGCCCTCGGTCCCAGCCCCAGCATTTT.